This T cell receptor beta chain was observed in a study of shared clonotypes between healthy human individuals. The overall study: With ages of 18 to 49, the donors were a couple of women and a few men.

Profiled with immunoSEQ multiplex PCR; TCRdb holds only in-frame clones, not every one. This sample has roughly 2.6 million clones, with approximately 94% found just once. The clonotype was recovered from a man in his late teens or twenties in good health. The sample consisted of naive CD4+ T cells sorted from blood. Subset in this sample: CD45RA+ positively selected.

DNA of the CDR3: TGTGCCAGCAGCAATGAAGCTGGGACAGGGTATACGAACACTGAAGCTTTCTTT. Its translation is CASSNEAGTGYTNTEAFF. The chain uses TRBV21-1 and TRBJ1-1; the table's D call TRBD1 went unverified against the DNA. TRBV21-1 is noted as a pseudogene. The CDR3 is 18 amino acids.